The entry that follows covers one T cell receptor beta chain sequence. No antigen is known for it. Base-call qualities are not available, and no considerably larger clone is one nucleotide away. This entry belongs to a study of blood T cell repertoires in COVID-19 (dated by TCRdb to the early 2020s). As for the study more broadly: Samples from collaborators originated in the United States, Italy and Spain and spanned both the acute and convalescent phases of COVID-19. The repertoires were released in a freely available public database intended as a resource for research on the immune response to SARS-CoV-2. The samples were drawn from the first 160 participants of the ongoing ImmuneRACE study and from 950 to 1,500 subjects provided by 6 global collaborators. Subjects who had been exposed to COVID-19, were actively infected with it, or had recovered from it provided the deeply sampled blood TCRbeta repertoires that made up the dataset. The material from the prospective study consisted of cDNA or gDNA derived from T cells, B-cell-depleted T cells, or PBMCs. Where available, HLA class I and class II types were obtained from metadata supplied by the sample provider rather than from assay-based typing. A de-identified subject ID, COVID-19 status, age in years and sex were almost always included in the sample metadata.

The paper's findings and limits, for the study overall: How much clinical and demographic metadata was included differed by source and by participant, and the metadata was provided uncurated.

From a lookup of the germline V gene, CDR1 and CDR2 are LGHNA and YNFKEQ. Deletion took 3 bases off V and 6 bases off J, with a span of 17 bases between the germline ends. The CDR3 covers 15 residues, taking in both the cysteine and the phenylalanine. The CDR3 DNA has 45 bases and is translated from base 1. TCRbeta CDR3 regions were amplified from genomic DNA using the immunoSEQ Assay, a bias-controlled multiplex PCR. As for the authors' bioinformatics: Nucleated cell counts per sample were estimated from amplification of reference gene primers within the assay. Sequence reads were collapsed and filtered to measure the absolute abundance of every unique TCRbeta CDR3 rearrangement. For each sample, productive Simpson clonality was calculated as the square root of Simpson's diversity index over productive rearrangements. As stored in TCRdb, this immuneACCESS dataset retains in-frame rearrangements with V and J assigned. A fraction of the clones does not appear; measured against another copy, unresolved V genes explain less than half of the discrepancy, and the remainder lacks a known reason. V and J calls and clone size are those listed in that table; D and trimming were worked out from the DNA. The sample data list around 230,000 clones, and roughly nine tenths of these were observed just once. 3% to 4% of the sample belongs to the ten largest clones.

In the prospective study, participants were about 18 to 95 years old, resided in about two dozen geographic areas of the United States, and were enrolled through a virtual design. To assign participants to cohorts, the prospective study relied on clinical history that participants themselves reported in a screening survey and a study questionnaire. In the prospective study, mobile phlebotomists collected whole blood, serum and a nasopharyngeal or oropharyngeal swab from each participant. Over a roughly 2-month period, participants in the prospective study had the option of providing additional blood draws and questionnaires. Before DNA extraction, blood samples from the prospective study were shipped at room temperature or frozen.

Recombination linked TRBV4-2 to TRBJ1-2; the D region possibly corresponds to TRBD1 (6 bases align). The clonotype comes from a woman under 40 with acute COVID-19. Sequencing was done on a sample of PBMCs or T cells enriched from blood (not recorded which). The CDR3 region reads CASSQWDRSGDGYTF. The DNA reads as follows: TGTGCCAGCAGCCAGTGGGACCGATCAGGGGATGGCTACACCTTC.